The sequence of this TCR beta chain was determined in a study of T cell changes during pregnancy in multiple sclerosis (dated by TCRdb to about 2019). About the study as a whole: In women with multiple sclerosis, the researchers looked at how the T cell repertoire shifted as pregnancy progressed.

Trimming accounts for 4 bases at V and 5 bases at J, while the number of junction bases matched to no gene is 4. Based on the germline V gene (reference sequence), the CDR1 and CDR2 sequences are LNHDA and SQIVND. The CDR3 spans 14 residues, from the cysteine through the phenylalanine. Only the CDR3 portion is preserved as DNA: 42 bases, with reading frame beginning at the first base. On this clone: It has no known antigen specificity. Base-call qualities are not available, and no considerably larger clone is one nucleotide away.

To prepare the library, the immunoSEQ multiplex PCR assay was applied. The table comes from immuneACCESS by way of TCRdb, which keeps in-frame sequences with V and J called. Part of the clones is missing from these tables; in studies checked, under half for an unresolved V gene and the rest for unknown reasons. The table for this sample lists about 57,000 clones; approximately 90% of them were counted only once. The ten most abundant clones make up 0.2% of the sample. The rearrangement combines TRBV19 with TRBJ1-5, with 8 bases matching TRBD1. Source: CD4+ T cells from peripheral blood mononuclear cells, taken in the second trimester of pregnancy. The clonotype originates from a female donor with multiple sclerosis, enrolled in a pregnancy study. The DNA sequence is TGTGCCAGTAGTAGGGACAGGTCGGATCAGCCCCAGCATTTT. It specifies CASSRDRSDQPQHF.